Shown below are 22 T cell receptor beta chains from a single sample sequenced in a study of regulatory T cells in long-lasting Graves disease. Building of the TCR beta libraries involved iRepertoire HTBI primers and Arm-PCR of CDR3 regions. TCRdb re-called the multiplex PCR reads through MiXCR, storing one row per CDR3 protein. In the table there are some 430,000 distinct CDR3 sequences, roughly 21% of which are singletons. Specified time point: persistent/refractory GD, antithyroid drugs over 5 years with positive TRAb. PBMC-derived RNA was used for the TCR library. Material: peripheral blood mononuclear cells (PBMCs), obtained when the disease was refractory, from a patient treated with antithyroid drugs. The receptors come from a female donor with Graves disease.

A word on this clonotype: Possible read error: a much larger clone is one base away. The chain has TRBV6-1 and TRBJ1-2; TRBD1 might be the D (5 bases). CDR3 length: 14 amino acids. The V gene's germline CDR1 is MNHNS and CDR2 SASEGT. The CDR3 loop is CASSRGGSGYRYTF. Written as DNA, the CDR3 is TGTGCCAGCAGCCGCGGGGGATCTGGCTATCGCTACACCTTC.

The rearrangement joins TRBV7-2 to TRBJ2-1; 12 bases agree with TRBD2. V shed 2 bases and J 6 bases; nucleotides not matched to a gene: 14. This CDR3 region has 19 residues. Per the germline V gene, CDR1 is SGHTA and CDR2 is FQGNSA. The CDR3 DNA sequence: TGTGCCAGCAGCTTACTCTACTCGGGGCTAGCGGGAGGGCGCAATGAGCAGTTCTTC. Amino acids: CASSLLYSGLAGGRNEQFF. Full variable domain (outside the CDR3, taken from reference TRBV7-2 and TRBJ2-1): GAGVSQSPSNKVTEKGKDVELRCDPISGHTALYWYRQSLGQGLEFLIYFQGNSAPDKSGLPSDRFSAERTGGSVSTLTIQRTQQEDSAVYLCASSLLYSGLAGGRNEQFFGPGTRLTVL.

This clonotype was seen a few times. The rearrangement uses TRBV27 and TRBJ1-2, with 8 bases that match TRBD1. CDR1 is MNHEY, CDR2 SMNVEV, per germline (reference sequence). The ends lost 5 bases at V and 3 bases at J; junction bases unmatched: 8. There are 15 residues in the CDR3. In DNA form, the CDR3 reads TGTGCCAGCAGTCTCCCGGACAGGGCCGACTATGGCTACACCTTC. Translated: CASSLPDRADYGYTF.

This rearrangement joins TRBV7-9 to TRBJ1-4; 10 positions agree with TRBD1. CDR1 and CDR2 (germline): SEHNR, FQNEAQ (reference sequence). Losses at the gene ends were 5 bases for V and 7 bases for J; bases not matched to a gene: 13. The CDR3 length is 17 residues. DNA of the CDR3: TGTGCCAGCAGCCCCGTAGCTGGGACAGGGGTGGGTGAAAAACTGTTTTTT. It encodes CASSPVAGTGVGEKLFF.

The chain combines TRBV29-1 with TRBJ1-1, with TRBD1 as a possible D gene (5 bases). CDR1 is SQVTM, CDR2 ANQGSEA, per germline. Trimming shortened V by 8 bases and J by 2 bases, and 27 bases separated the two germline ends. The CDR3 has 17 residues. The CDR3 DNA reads TGCAGCTTAAGGGACTTTTCGGCGGGACGGGGAAACACTGAAGCTTTCTTT. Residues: CSLRDFSAGRGNTEAFF.

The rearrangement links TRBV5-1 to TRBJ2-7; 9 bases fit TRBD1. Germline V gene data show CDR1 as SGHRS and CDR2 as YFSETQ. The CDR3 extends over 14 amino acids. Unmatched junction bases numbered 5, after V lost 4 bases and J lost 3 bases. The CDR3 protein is CASSITTGGYEQYF. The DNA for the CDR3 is TGCGCCAGCAGCATAACGACAGGGGGCTACGAGCAGTACTTC.

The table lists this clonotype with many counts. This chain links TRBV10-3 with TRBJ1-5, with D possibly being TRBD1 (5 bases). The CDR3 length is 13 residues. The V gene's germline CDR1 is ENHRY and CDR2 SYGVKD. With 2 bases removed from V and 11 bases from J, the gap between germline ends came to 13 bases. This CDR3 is CAISEVGVPAQHF. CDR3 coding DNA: TGTGCCATCAGTGAGGTAGGGGTGCCCGCCCAGCATTTT.

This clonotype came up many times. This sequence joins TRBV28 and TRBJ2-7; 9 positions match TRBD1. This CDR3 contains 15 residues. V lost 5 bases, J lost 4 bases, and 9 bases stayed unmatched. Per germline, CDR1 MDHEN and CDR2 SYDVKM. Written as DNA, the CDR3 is TGTGCCAGCAGTCCTCCGGGACAGGGTTATTACGAGCAGTACTTC. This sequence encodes CASSPPGQGYYEQYF. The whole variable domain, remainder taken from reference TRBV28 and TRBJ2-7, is DVKVTQSSRYLVKRTGEKVFLECVQDMDHENMFWYRQDPGLGLRLIYFSYDVKMKEKGDIPEGYSVSREKKERFSLILESASTNQTSMYLCASSPPGQGYYEQYFGPGTRLTVT.

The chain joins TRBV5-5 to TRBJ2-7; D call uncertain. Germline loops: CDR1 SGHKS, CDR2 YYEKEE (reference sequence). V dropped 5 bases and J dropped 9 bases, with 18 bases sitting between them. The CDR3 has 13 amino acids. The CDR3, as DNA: TGTGCCAGCAGTCTTTTTTGGCTTCACGGGCAGTACTTC. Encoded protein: CASSLFWLHGQYF.

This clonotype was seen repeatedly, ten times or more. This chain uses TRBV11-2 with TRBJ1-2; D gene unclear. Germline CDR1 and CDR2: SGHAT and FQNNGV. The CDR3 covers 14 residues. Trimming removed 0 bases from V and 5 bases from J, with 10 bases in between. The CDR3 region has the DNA TGTGCCAGCAGCTTAGAGGTGGGAGGGTATGGCTACACCTTC. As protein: CASSLEVGGYGYTF. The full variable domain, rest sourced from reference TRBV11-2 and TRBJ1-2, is EAGVAQSPRYKIIEKRQSVAFWCNPISGHATLYWYQQILGQGPKLLIQFQNNGVVDDSQLPKDRFSAERLKGVDSTLKIQPAKLEDSAVYLCASSLEVGGYGYTFGSGTRLTVV.

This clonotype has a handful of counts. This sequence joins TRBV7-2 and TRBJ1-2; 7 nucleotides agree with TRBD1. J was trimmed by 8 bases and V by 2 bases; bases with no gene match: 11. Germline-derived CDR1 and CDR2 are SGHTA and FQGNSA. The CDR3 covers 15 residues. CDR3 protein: CASSLNPGGGKGYTF. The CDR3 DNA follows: TGTGCCAGCAGCTTAAACCCGGGAGGGGGCAAGGGCTACACCTTC. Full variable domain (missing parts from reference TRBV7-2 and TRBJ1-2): GAGVSQSPSNKVTEKGKDVELRCDPISGHTALYWYRQSLGQGLEFLIYFQGNSAPDKSGLPSDRFSAERTGGSVSTLTIQRTQQEDSAVYLCASSLNPGGGKGYTFGSGTRLTVV.

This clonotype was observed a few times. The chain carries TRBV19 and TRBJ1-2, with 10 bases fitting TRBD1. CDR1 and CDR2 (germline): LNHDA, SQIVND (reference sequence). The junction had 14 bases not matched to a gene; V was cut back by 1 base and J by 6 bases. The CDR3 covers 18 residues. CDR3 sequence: CASSIGGRDRGMSDGYTF. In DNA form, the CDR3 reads TGTGCCAGTAGTATAGGGGGCAGGGACAGGGGAATGAGTGATGGCTACACCTTC.

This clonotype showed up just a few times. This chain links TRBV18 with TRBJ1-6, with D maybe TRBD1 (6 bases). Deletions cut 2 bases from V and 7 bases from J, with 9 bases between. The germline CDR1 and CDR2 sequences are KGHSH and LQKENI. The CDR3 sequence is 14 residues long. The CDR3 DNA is TGTGCCAGCTCACCATGGGACATCAATTCACCCCTCCACTTT. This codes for CASSPWDINSPLHF.

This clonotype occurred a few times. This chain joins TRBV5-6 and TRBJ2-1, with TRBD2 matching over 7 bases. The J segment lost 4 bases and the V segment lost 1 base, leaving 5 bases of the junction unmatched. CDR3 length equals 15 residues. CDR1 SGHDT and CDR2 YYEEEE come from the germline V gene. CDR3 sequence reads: CASSLMTSSYNEQFF. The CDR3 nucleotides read TGTGCCAGCAGCTTGATGACTAGCTCTTACAATGAGCAGTTCTTC.

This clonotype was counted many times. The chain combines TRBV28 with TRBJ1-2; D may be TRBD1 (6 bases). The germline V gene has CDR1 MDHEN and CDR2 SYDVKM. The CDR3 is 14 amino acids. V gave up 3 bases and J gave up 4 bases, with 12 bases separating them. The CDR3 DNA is TGTGCCAGCAGTTTCAGGGGTACGGTCTATGGCTACACCTTC. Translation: CASSFRGTVYGYTF.

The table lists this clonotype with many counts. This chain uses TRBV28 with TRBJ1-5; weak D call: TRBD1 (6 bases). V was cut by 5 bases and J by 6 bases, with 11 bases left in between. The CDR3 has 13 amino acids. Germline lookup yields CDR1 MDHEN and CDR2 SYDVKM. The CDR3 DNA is TGTGCCAGCAGTCGCGGACAGCCTCAGCCCCAGCATTTT. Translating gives CASSRGQPQPQHF.

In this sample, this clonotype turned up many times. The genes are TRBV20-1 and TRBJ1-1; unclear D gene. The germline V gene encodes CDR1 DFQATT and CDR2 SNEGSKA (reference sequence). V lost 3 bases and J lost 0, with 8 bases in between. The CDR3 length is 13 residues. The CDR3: CSASLGLNTEAFF. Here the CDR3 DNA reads TGCAGTGCTAGTTTAGGGTTGAACACTGAAGCTTTCTTT.

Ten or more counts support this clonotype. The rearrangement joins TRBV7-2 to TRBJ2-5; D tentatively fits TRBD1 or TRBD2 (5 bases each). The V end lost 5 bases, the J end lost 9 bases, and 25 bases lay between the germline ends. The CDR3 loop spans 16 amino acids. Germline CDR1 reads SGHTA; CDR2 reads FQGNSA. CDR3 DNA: TGTGCCAGCAGCGCCTACCCGGGACCAAGAAGGTTTGCCCAGTACTTC. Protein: CASSAYPGPRRFAQYF.

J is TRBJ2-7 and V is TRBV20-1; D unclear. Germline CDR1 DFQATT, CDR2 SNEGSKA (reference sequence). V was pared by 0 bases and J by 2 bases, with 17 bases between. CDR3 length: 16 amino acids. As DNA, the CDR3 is TGCAGTGCTAGAGATTATTGGCCTCAAGTCCCCTACGAGCAGTACTTC. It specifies CSARDYWPQVPYEQYF.

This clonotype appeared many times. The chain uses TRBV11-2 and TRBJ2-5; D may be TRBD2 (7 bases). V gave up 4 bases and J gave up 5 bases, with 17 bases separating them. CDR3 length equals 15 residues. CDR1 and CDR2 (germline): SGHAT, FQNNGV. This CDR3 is CASSYGRGPRETQYF. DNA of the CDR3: TGTGCCAGCAGCTACGGGCGGGGGCCCAGGGAGACCCAGTACTTC.

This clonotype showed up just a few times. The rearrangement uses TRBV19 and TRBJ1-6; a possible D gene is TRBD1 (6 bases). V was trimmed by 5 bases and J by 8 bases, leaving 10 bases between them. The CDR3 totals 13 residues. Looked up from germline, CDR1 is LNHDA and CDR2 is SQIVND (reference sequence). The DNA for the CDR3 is TGTGCCAGTAGTGGCGGGGGCTATTCACCCCTCCACTTT. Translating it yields CASSGGGYSPLHF. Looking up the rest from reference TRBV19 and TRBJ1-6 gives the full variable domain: DGGITQSPKYLFRKEGQNVTLSCEQNLNHDAMYWYRQDPGQGLRLIYYSQIVNDFQKGDIAEGYSVSREKKESFPLTVTSAQKNPTAFYLCASSGGGYSPLHFGNGTRLTVT.

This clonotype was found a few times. CDR3 bases: TGTGCTACACTAGGGAGGGAATCCTACGAGCAGTACTTC. It is translated as CATLGRESYEQYF. The V and J genes are TRBV10-3 and TRBJ2-7; 7 nucleotides agree with TRBD2. The CDR3 contains 13 residues. CDR1 is ENHRY and CDR2 is SYGVKD in the germline V gene.